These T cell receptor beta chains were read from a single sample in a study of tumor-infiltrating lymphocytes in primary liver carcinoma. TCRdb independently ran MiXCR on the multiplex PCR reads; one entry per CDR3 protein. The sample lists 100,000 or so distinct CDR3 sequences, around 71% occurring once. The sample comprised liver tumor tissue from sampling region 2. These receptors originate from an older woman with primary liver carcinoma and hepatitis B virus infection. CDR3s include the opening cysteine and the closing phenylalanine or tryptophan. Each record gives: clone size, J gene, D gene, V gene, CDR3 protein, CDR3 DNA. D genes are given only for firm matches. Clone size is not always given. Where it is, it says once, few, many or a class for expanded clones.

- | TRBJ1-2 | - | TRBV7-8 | CASSLGSRPGAPAYCYTF | TGTGCCAGCAGCTTAGGATCCCGCCCAGGGGCTCCCGCATATTGCTACACCTTC
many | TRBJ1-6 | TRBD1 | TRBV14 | CASSLTQGGYSPLHF | TGTGCCAGCAGCCTGACACAGGGGGGATACTCACCCCTCCACTTT
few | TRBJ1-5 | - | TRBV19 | CASTLQQGDQPQHF | TGTGCCAGTACCCTACAACAGGGTGATCAGCCCCAGCATTTT
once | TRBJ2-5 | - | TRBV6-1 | CASIGGRETQYF | TGTGCCAGCATTGGGGGGAGGGAGACCCAGTACTTC
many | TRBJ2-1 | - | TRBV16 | CASSLPTRLVVGNEQFF | TGTGCCAGCAGCCTCCCGACTAGATTAGTGGTGGGCAATGAGCAGTTCTTC
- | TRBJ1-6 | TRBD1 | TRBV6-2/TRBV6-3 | CVSSSTGVQGYNSLLHF | TGTGTCAGCAGTTCCACGGGGGTACAGGGGTATAATTCACTCCTCCACTTT
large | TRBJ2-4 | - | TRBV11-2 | CASSLAGPKNIQYF | TGTGCCAGCAGCTTGGCGGGACCGAAAAACATTCAGTACTTC
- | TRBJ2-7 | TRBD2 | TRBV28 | CASKSGSYEQYF | TGTGCCAGCAAGAGCGGGAGCTACGAGCAGTACTTC
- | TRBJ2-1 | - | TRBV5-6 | CASSAAGTSSSYNEEFF | TGTGCCAGCAGCGCGGCCGGGACTTCGAGCTCCTACAATGAGGAGTTCTTC
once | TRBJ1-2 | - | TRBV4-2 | CASSQEQGNWLNGYAF | TGTGCCAGCAGCCAAGAACAGGGAAATTGGCTTAATGGCTATGCCTTC
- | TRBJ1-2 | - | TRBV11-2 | CASSRTLREVDYTF | TGTGCCAGCAGCCGGACCCTCCGAGAGGTGGACTACACCTTC
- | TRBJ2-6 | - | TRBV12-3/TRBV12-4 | CASSTAGATVLTF | TGTGCCAGCAGTACTGCTGGGGCCACCGTCCTGACTTTC
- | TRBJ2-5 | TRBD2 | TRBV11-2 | CTSSLVGEGETQYF | TGTACCAGCAGTTTAGTAGGGGAGGGAGAGACCCAGTACTTC
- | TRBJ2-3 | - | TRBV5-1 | CASSLEGRPTDTQYF | TGCGCCAGCAGCTTGGAAGGACGCCCCACAGATACGCAGTATTTT
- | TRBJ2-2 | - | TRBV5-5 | CASMGISTVELFF | TGTGCCAGCATGGGGATTTCCACCGTGGAGCTGTTTTTT
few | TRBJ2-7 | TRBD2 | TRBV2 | CAMGLAEESYEQYF | TGTGCCATGGGACTAGCGGAAGAGTCCTACGAGCAGTACTTC
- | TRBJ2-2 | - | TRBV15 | CATSRDPNTGELFF | TGTGCCACCAGCAGAGATCCGAACACCGGCGAGCTGTTTTTT
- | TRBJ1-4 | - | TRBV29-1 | CGVAGTPGEKLFF | TGCGGCGTTGCCGGGACCCCTGGTGAAAAACTGTTTTTT
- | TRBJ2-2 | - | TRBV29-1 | CSSRIGETGELFF | TGCAGCTCTCGGATAGGGGAGACTGGGGAGCTATTTTTT
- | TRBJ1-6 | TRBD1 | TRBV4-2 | CARGDAGGHNSPPHF | TGTGCCAGGGGGGATGCAGGGGGACATAATTCACCCCCCCACTTT
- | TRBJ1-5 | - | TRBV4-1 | CTSSQDSQLINQPQHF | TGCACCAGTAGCCAAGATTCTCAGTTAATCAATCAGCCCCAGCATTTT
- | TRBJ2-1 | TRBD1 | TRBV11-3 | CASTRQGSSYNEQFF | TGTGCCAGCACACGACAGGGGAGCTCCTACAATGAGCAGTTCTTC
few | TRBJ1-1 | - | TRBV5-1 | CASSLDAGEFNTEAFF | TGCGCCAGCAGCTTGGATGCAGGGGAGTTCAACACTGAAGCTTTCTTT
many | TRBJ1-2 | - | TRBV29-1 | CSVQQGHYGYTF | TGCAGCGTGCAACAGGGACACTATGGCTACACCTTC
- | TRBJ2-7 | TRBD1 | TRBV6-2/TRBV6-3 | CASNFRQGRNYEQYF | TGTGCCAGCAACTTTCGACAGGGGAGAAACTACGAGCAGTACTTC
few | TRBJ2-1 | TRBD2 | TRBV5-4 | CAGSPRGGRANEQFF | TGCGCCGGCAGCCCACGTGGCGGGAGGGCAAATGAGCAGTTCTTC
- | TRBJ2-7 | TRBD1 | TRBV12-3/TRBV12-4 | CASGRDRARSYDQYF | TGTGCCAGCGGCCGAGACAGGGCCCGCTCCTACGATCAGTACTTC
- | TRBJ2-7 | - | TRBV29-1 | CSVGFIELGYEQYF | TGCAGCGTTGGATTTATAGAACTGGGTTACGAACAGTACTTC
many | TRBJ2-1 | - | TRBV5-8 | CASSLGAASDSGRNEQFF | TGTGCCAGCAGCTTGGGGGCTGCGAGCGATTCGGGCAGGAATGAGCAGTTCTTC
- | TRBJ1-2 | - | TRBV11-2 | CASNLDPISTLHYGYTF | TGTGCCAGCAACTTAGATCCGATCAGTACGCTGCACTATGGCTACACCTTC
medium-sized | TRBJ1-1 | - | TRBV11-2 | CASSPRTGVNTEAFF | TGTGCCAGCAGCCCCAGGACGGGAGTGAACACTGAAGCTTTCTTT
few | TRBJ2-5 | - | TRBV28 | CASSLYGGPSSGAQYF | TGTGCCAGCAGTTTATATGGCGGACCGTCATCCGGGGCCCAGTACTTC
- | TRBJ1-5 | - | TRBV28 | CANSTTGPIWHF | TGTGCCAACAGTACCACGGGACCCATCTGGCATTTT
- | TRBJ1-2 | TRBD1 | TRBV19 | CASRRDRGQIYGYTF | TGTGCCAGTAGGAGGGACAGGGGCCAGATCTATGGCTACACCTTC
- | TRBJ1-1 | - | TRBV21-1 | CASSRGTGGTEAFF | TGTGCCAGCAGCAGAGGGACAGGGGGCACTGAAGCTTTCTTT
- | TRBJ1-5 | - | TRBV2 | CASQREGRGNQPQHF | TGTGCCAGCCAGAGGGAGGGACGGGGCAATCAGCCCCAGCATTTT
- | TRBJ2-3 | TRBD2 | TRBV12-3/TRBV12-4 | CASSEPGLTSIDTQYF | TGTGCCAGCAGTGAACCGGGACTAACTAGCATAGATACCCAGTATTTT
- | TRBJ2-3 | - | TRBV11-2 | CPSSLDGGDTQYF | TGTCCCAGCAGCTTAGACGGAGGAGATACGCAGTATTTT
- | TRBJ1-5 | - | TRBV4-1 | CASDEGVGNQPQHF | TGCGCCAGTGACGAGGGAGTAGGCAATCAGCCCCAGCATTTT
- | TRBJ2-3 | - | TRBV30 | CAWSAASRNTQYF | TGTGCCTGGAGCGCAGCTAGCAGGAATACGCAGTATTTT